This T cell receptor beta chain emerged from a study of CD8+ T cells in alopecia areata. Points from the study as a whole: Lesional tissue from the scalp (especially in alopecia totalis/universalis) showed higher clonality than normal scalp.

Starting from PBMCs, sorting isolated CD4+ and CD8+ T cells. Investigators isolated RNA and reverse transcribed it into cDNA to act as the sequencing template. Data came from immunoSEQ multiplex PCR; TCRdb stores just in-frame clones and leaves some out. This table has fewer than 200,000 clones, 50% to 75% appearing once. Points on this clone: The antigen remains unidentified.

There are 15 residues in the CDR3. The V end lost 4 bases, the J end lost 3 bases, and 16 bases lay between the germline ends. Germline CDR1 SGHRS, CDR2 YFSETQ. The clonotype was recovered from a human donor with alopecia areata. V is TRBV5-1 and J is TRBJ2-5; maybe TRBD2 (5 bases). This specimen was CD4+ T cells sorted from blood, taken at week 0. CDR3 coding DNA: TGCGCCAGCAGCGCGAGGGAATGGTCGGAAGAGACCCAGTACTTC. Encoded protein: CASSAREWSEETQYF.